What follows are 15 T cell receptor beta chains derived from one specimen sequenced in a study of shared clonotypes between healthy human individuals. Clones were read by immunoSEQ multiplex PCR, and TCRdb kept only the in-frame ones, dropping some. The table shows around 2.1 million clones, with 93% occurring only once. Terminally differentiated effector memory CD45RA+ cells were left out of the naive CD8 fraction, which was CD45RO-negative and positively selected for CCR7. The sample consisted of naive CD8+ T cells from PBMCs. Receptors were obtained from a man in his late teens or twenties in good health. Some clones in this sample may be carry-over from other donors' samples.

The chain is built from TRBV2 and TRBJ1-1, with 7 bases aligning to TRBD1. The CDR3 runs 15 residues. V shed 1 base and J 7 bases; nucleotides not matched to a gene: 9. Germline assignment: CDR1 SNHLY and CDR2 FYNNEI. CDR3 amino acids: CASSEDQGRGDEAFF. The CDR3 coding sequence is TGTGCCAGCAGTGAAGATCAGGGCAGGGGGGATGAAGCTTTCTTT.

In nucleotides, the CDR3 is TGTGCCAGCAGTGAAGGGCAGGGGGCGTCGGGAAACACCATATATTTT. Translated: CASSEGQGASGNTIYF. The chain joins TRBV2 to TRBJ1-3; 8 nucleotides agree with TRBD1. Germline lookup yields CDR1 SNHLY and CDR2 FYNNEI. The length of the CDR3 is 16 residues. The J segment lost 4 bases and the V segment lost 1 base, leaving 6 bases of the junction unmatched. The full variable domain, its missing parts supplied by reference TRBV2 and TRBJ1-3, is EPEVTQTPSHQVTQMGQEVILRCVPISNHLYFYWYRQILGQKVEFLVSFYNNEISEKSEIFDDQFSVERPDGSNFTLKIRSTKLEDSAMYFCASSEGQGASGNTIYFGEGSWLTVV.

The CDR3: CATRSVQETQYF. The CDR3 DNA reads TGTGCCACCCGGAGCGTCCAAGAGACCCAGTACTTC. V gene TRBV27 combines with J gene TRBJ2-5; no firm D call. The CDR3 totals 12 residues. From germline, CDR1 is MNHEY and CDR2 SMNVEV (reference sequence). V was clipped by 10 bases and J by 1 base, with 10 bases between them.

The gene calls are TRBV9 and TRBJ1-4; 9 positions match TRBD1. J lost 8 bases, V lost 4 bases, and 9 bases had no gene match. This CDR3 has 15 residues. Per the germline V gene, CDR1 is SGDLS and CDR2 is YYNGEE. The CDR3 reads CASSSTGTGWEKLFF. Written as DNA, the CDR3 is TGTGCCAGCAGCTCTACCGGGACAGGGTGGGAAAAACTGTTTTTT.

In this sample, this clone turned up once. The V gene is TRBV28, the J gene TRBJ2-5; TRBD2 agrees at 10 bases. The germline gives CDR1 MDHEN, CDR2 SYDVKM. V gave up 6 bases and J gave up 1 base; unmatched junction bases: 14. The CDR3 sequence is 18 residues long. The chain's CDR3 is CASRAPFISGRAQETQYF. CDR3 DNA sequence: TGTGCCAGCAGGGCTCCTTTCATCAGCGGGAGGGCCCAAGAGACCCAGTACTTC.

The chain recombines TRBV9 with TRBJ2-3, with no clear D. The length of the CDR3 is 13 residues. In germline, CDR1 is SGDLS, CDR2 YYNGEE. V was shortened by 3 bases and J by 2 bases, with 7 bases between the two germline ends. This CDR3 is CASSGVHTDTQYF. The DNA of the CDR3 is TGTGCCAGCAGCGGGGTTCACACAGATACGCAGTATTTT.

With regard to this clone: Additional DNA sequences in this sample encode the identical CDR3. The gene calls are TRBV5-1 and TRBJ2-1, with no clear D. Trimming removed 5 bases from V and 0 bases from J, with 12 bases in between. Germline loops: CDR1 SGHRS, CDR2 YFSETQ. CDR3 length equals 15 residues. The chain's CDR3 is CASSPDGSSYNEQFF. CDR3 coding DNA: TGCGCCAGCAGTCCCGACGGCAGCTCCTACAATGAGCAGTTCTTC. The full variable domain, rest sourced from reference TRBV5-1 and TRBJ2-1, is KAGVTQTPRYLIKTRGQQVTLSCSPISGHRSVSWYQQTPGQGLQFLFEYFSETQRNKGNFPGRFSGRQFSNSRSEMNVSTLELGDSALYLCASSPDGSSYNEQFFGPGTRLTVL.

The rearrangement links TRBV28 to TRBJ1-2; 8 bases match TRBD1. After removal of 8 bases from V and 2 bases from J, the junction contained 7 bases not matched to a gene. Germline V lookup: CDR1 MDHEN, CDR2 SYDVKM. The CDR3 sequence is 14 residues long. CDR3 protein: CASAPGQVNYGYTF. CDR3 nucleotide sequence: TGTGCCAGCGCTCCGGGACAGGTGAACTATGGCTACACCTTC.

The chain links TRBV9 to TRBJ2-1; 8 bases line up with TRBD1. Unmatched junction bases numbered 6, after V lost 0 bases and J lost 7 bases. There are 15 residues in the CDR3. The germline V gene has CDR1 SGDLS and CDR2 YYNGEE. This CDR3 reads CASSVEGRTGNEQFF. CDR3 bases: TGTGCCAGCAGCGTAGAAGGCCGGACAGGGAATGAGCAGTTCTTC. Together with reference TRBV9 and TRBJ2-1, the CDR3 gives the full variable domain: DSGVTQTPKHLITATGQRVTLRCSPRSGDLSVYWYQQSLDQGLQFLIQYYNGEERAKGNILERFSAQQFPDLHSELNLSSLELGDSALYFCASSVEGRTGNEQFFGPGTRLTVL.

The chain couples TRBV19 to TRBJ2-1; TRBD2 aligns across 11 bases. V was pared by 2 bases and J by 4 bases, with 7 bases of the junction left unmatched. Germline V gene lookup returns CDR1 LNHDA and CDR2 SQIVND (reference sequence). This CDR3 has 17 residues. CDR3 bases: TGTGCCAGTAGTATAAGTAGCGGGAGGGTTATTTACAATGAGCAGTTCTTC. Its translation is CASSISSGRVIYNEQFF.

Only a few counts were recorded for this clone. The CDR3 DNA reads TGTGCCAGCAGCCGGACAGGGGCTGGCAATCAGCCCCAGCATTTT. Translating it yields CASSRTGAGNQPQHF. This chain uses TRBV9 with TRBJ1-5; the match to TRBD1 covers 9 bases. Germline-derived CDR1 and CDR2 are SGDLS and YYNGEE. The CDR3 runs to 15 residues. V dropped 4 bases and J dropped 2; count of bases not matched to a gene: 4.

V and J are TRBV19 and TRBJ2-7; 10 nucleotides agree with TRBD1. From germline, CDR1 is LNHDA and CDR2 SQIVND (reference sequence). The CDR3 sequence is 15 residues long. V dropped 2 bases and J dropped 5; count of bases not matched to a gene: 6. In DNA form, the CDR3 reads TGTGCCAGTAGTATAAACCGGGACAGGGGTAACGAGCAGTACTTC. This encodes CASSINRDRGNEQYF.

V is TRBV27 and J is TRBJ2-3; 8 nucleotides match TRBD2. The CDR3 is made up of 15 amino acids. Germline V gene data show CDR1 as MNHEY and CDR2 as SMNVEV (reference sequence). V lost 2 bases to trimming and J lost 2 bases; unmatched junction nucleotides: 3. CDR3 sequence reads: CASSLLSGITDTQYF. The CDR3 region has the DNA TGTGCCAGCAGTTTACTTAGCGGGATCACAGATACGCAGTATTTT.

V is TRBV7-9 and J is TRBJ2-1, with 8 bases matching TRBD2. J gave up 2 bases and V 1 base, and 4 bases lay outside the gene matches. Germline V gives CDR1 SEHNR, CDR2 FQNEAQ (reference sequence). This CDR3 has 16 amino acids. The CDR3 loop is CASSLVLAGAYNEQFF. CDR3 bases: TGTGCCAGCAGCTTAGTCCTAGCGGGTGCCTACAATGAGCAGTTCTTC.

The rearrangement joins TRBV5-1 to TRBJ2-1, with D perhaps TRBD2 (6 bases). Trimming left V 0 bases short and J 5 bases short, with 15 bases between. Germline CDR1 reads SGHRS; CDR2 reads YFSETQ. The CDR3 is 16 amino acids. CDR3 DNA sequence: TGCGCCAGCAGCTTGGGGCGGGGAGAGAGACACAATGAGCAGTTCTTC. It yields the protein CASSLGRGERHNEQFF.